The 18 T cell receptor beta chains given below trace back to one sample, sequenced in a study of T cell responses to AZD1222 COVID-19 vaccine (dated by TCRdb to the early 2020s). Per the publication, the time point label means: about 28 days (+/-7) after the second vaccine dose. The library was built by means of the immunoSEQ multiplex PCR assay. Held by TCRdb, this immuneACCESS table contains in-frame sequences only and omits some clones. Under half of the omission traces to an unresolved V gene where checked; the cause of the rest is unknown. Here the sample has some 100,000 clones; 70% to 90% occur a single time. The ten most abundant clones make up roughly 4.4% of the sample. Sequenced material: peripheral blood, taken 28 days after the second AZD1222 dose. Receptors were obtained from an adult who received the AZD1222 COVID-19 vaccine.

This clone came up once. The V gene is TRBV5-6, the J gene TRBJ1-5, with 9 bases that match TRBD1. The germline CDR1 and CDR2 sequences are SGHDT and YYEEEE. Losses at the gene ends were 3 bases for V and 7 bases for J; bases not matched to a gene: 5. The CDR3 length is 14 residues. The CDR3 nucleotides are TGTGCCAGCAGCTCGGGACAGGGCGGCCAGCCCCAGCATTTT. Translated: CASSSGQGGQPQHF.

The rearrangement joins TRBV4-2 to TRBJ2-4, with 7 bases matching TRBD2. The CDR3 length is 17 residues. The germline V gene has CDR1 LGHNA and CDR2 YNFKEQ. The V and J ends lost 0 bases and 1 base, in that order; junction bases with no gene match: 6. CDR3 in DNA: TGTGCCAGCAGCCAAGATCATGGGGGAGGGGCCAAAAACATTCAGTACTTC. Protein product: CASSQDHGGGAKNIQYF.

This sequence joins TRBV7-9 and TRBJ1-2; D unresolved. Trimming removed 7 bases at V and 2 bases at J, with 14 bases between. The germline gives CDR1 SEHNR, CDR2 FQNEAQ (reference sequence). This CDR3 contains 14 residues. The CDR3 loop reads CASTPFRSNYGYTF. For the CDR3, the DNA is TGTGCCAGCACCCCCTTCAGGTCGAACTATGGCTACACCTTC.

V gene TRBV6-2 or TRBV6-3 combines with J gene TRBJ1-5, with 9 bases identical to TRBD1. Losses at the gene ends were 2 bases for V and 7 bases for J; bases not matched to a gene: 3. CDR3 length: 14 amino acids. Germline V gene data show CDR1 as MNHEY and CDR2 as SVGEGT. CDR3 residues: CASSYVQGAQPQHF. The CDR3 nucleotides are TGTGCCAGCAGTTACGTACAGGGGGCCCAGCCCCAGCATTTT.

This rearrangement joins TRBV3-1 (or the pseudogene TRBV3-2) to TRBJ1-1; maybe TRBD1 (5 bases). Trimming took off 1 base at V and 1 base at J, with 10 bases between the two ends. The CDR3 runs to 15 residues. Germline V gives CDR1 LGHDT, CDR2 YNNKEL (reference sequence). The DNA for the CDR3 is TGTGCCAGCAGCCAAGCCGGGACGCAGAACACTGAAGCTTTCTTT. Translating it yields CASSQAGTQNTEAFF.

V usage is TRBV19 and J usage is TRBJ1-5; D remains ambiguous. CDR3 length equals 14 residues. V dropped 7 bases and J dropped 7 bases, with 17 bases sitting between them. Germline V lookup: CDR1 LNHDA, CDR2 SQIVND (reference sequence). CDR3 coding DNA: TGTGCCAGTAAATACCGGGCAGTTAGACAGCCCCAGCATTTT. It yields the protein CASKYRAVRQPQHF.

The V and J genes are TRBV24-1 and TRBJ2-3, with D perhaps matching TRBD1 or TRBD2 (5 bases each). The V gene lost 3 bases and the J gene lost 0 bases, with 9 bases spanning the gap. Germline V gene lookup returns CDR1 KGHDR and CDR2 SFDVKD. This CDR3 is 15 amino acids long. CDR3 protein: CATSDRGASTDTQYF. The CDR3 bases are TGTGCCACCAGTGATCGAGGGGCTAGCACAGATACGCAGTATTTT.

CDR3 bases: TGTGCCAGCAGCGTAGTAGCGGGCAATGAGCAGTTCTTC. Translating gives CASSVVAGNEQFF. V usage is TRBV9 and J usage is TRBJ2-1, with 7 bases identical to TRBD2. Per the germline V gene, CDR1 is SGDLS and CDR2 is YYNGEE. This CDR3 region has 13 residues. V lost 0 bases and J lost 6; bases outside the gene matches: 0.

J is TRBJ2-1 and V is TRBV7-8, with D possibly TRBD1 on 6 matching bases. The CDR3 length is 19 residues. The V end was cut by 1 base, the J end by 6 bases, with 25 bases between. Germline V lookup: CDR1 SGHVS, CDR2 FQNEAQ. This CDR3 is CASSLVIKVVAGASNEQFF. The CDR3 nucleotides are TGTGCCAGCAGCTTAGTTATTAAGGTGGTGGCAGGGGCATCCAATGAGCAGTTCTTC.

This chain joins TRBV5-6 and TRBJ1-5, with TRBD1 as a possible D gene (5 bases). Germline CDR1 is SGHDT and CDR2 is YYEEEE. The CDR3 sequence is 15 residues long. V gave up 4 bases and J gave up 2 bases, with 13 bases separating them. The CDR3 bases are TGTGCCAGCAGCCAGAGGTTAGGGGGCAATCAGCCCCAGCATTTT. As protein: CASSQRLGGNQPQHF.

The chain carries TRBV30 and TRBJ1-3; D is possibly TRBD1 (6 bases). The CDR3 has 16 residues. V lost 3 bases, J lost 0 bases, and 15 bases lay in between. Germline loops: CDR1 GTSNPN, CDR2 SVGIG (reference sequence). CDR3 region: CAWRAGTRASGNTIYF. The CDR3 DNA reads TGTGCCTGGAGGGCCGGGACACGCGCCTCTGGAAACACCATATATTTT.

The chain recombines TRBV5-4 with TRBJ1-1; 7 bases line up with TRBD1. The CDR3 runs 15 residues. Germline V gene sequence: CDR1 SGHNT, CDR2 YYREEE (reference sequence). Germline trimming cut 4 bases from V and 1 base from J; bases unmatched to any gene: 7. The CDR3 nucleotides read TGTGCCAGCAGCACACGGGACAGACCGAACACTGAAGCTTTCTTT. Translating it yields CASSTRDRPNTEAFF.

The V and J genes are TRBV4-1 and TRBJ1-1; D is perhaps TRBD1 (6 bases). Germline-derived CDR1 and CDR2 are MGHRA and YSYEKL. The length of the CDR3 is 13 residues. V shed 4 bases and J shed 6 bases, with 12 bases lying between them. CDR3 region: CASSRTGIPEAFF. CDR3 coding DNA: TGCGCCAGCAGCCGAACAGGGATCCCTGAAGCTTTCTTT.

CDR3 bases: TGTGCCAGCAGGGGCCGGGACAGGGGCGAAAAACTGTTTTTT. Translated: CASRGRDRGEKLFF. The genes are TRBV6-5 and TRBJ1-4; 10 nucleotides match TRBD1. CDR1 is MNHEY and CDR2 is SVGAGI in the germline V gene. The ends lost 6 bases at V and 8 bases at J; junction bases unmatched: 6. CDR3 length equals 14 residues.

The genes are TRBV4-2 and TRBJ2-5; 10 positions agree with TRBD2. V shed 4 bases and J 5 bases; nucleotides not matched to a gene: 4. Germline V gene sequence: CDR1 LGHNA, CDR2 YNFKEQ. CDR3 length: 14 amino acids. In DNA, the CDR3 is TGTGCCAGCAGCCCCGGTAGCGGGAGGGAGACCCAGTACTTC. Protein product: CASSPGSGRETQYF.

V usage is TRBV6-5 and J usage is TRBJ2-7; 8 bases match TRBD1. The V gene's germline CDR1 is MNHEY and CDR2 SVGAGI. V shed 2 bases and J 2 bases; nucleotides not matched to a gene: 8. This CDR3 spans 16 amino acids. The CDR3 reads CASSYRADRVTYEQYF. CDR3 sequence (DNA): TGTGCCAGCAGTTACCGGGCGGACAGGGTGACCTACGAGCAGTACTTC.

The DNA of the CDR3 is TGTGCCAGCAGCCAAGATACGGCTAGCGACGAGCAGTACTTC. It translates to CASSQDTASDEQYF. The rearrangement joins TRBV3-1 (or the pseudogene TRBV3-2) to TRBJ2-7; weak D call: TRBD2 (6 bases). The CDR3 length is 14 residues. Trimming took off 0 bases at V and 5 bases at J, with 11 bases between the two ends. The germline V gene encodes CDR1 LGHDT and CDR2 YNNKEL (reference sequence).

The chain couples TRBV6-2 or TRBV6-3 to TRBJ1-6, with D maybe TRBD1 (5 bases). The germline CDR1 and CDR2 sequences are MNHEY and SVGEGT. V shed 5 bases and J shed 8 bases, with 7 bases lying between them. This CDR3 is 12 amino acids long. CDR3 sequence (DNA): TGTGCCAGCAGTGAGGGGTATTCACCCCTCCACTTT. Translated: CASSEGYSPLHF.